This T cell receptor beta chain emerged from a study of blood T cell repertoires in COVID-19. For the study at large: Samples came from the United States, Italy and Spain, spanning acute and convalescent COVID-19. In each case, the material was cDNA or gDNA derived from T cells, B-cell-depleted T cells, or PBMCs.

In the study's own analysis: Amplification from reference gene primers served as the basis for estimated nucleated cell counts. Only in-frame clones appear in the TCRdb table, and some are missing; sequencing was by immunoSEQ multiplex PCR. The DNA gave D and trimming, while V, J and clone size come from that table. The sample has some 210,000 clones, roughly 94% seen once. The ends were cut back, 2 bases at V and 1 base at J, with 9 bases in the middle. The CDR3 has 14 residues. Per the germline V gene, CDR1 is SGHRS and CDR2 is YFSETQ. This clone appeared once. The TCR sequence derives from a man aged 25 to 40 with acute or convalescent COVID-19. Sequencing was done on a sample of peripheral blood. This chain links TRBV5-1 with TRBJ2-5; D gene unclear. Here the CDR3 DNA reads TGCGCCAGCAGCTTTAAAGCCTTCCAAGAGACCCAGTACTTC. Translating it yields CASSFKAFQETQYF.